What follows is one TCR beta chain and its context. Its target is unknown. The PCR made use of 60 Vbeta and 13 Jbeta primers. TCRdb's copy holds only in-frame clones and misses some; the assay was immunoSEQ multiplex PCR. The repertoire includes around 50,000 clones, roughly 80% of them detected once, and approximately 4% sits in the top ten. Trimming removed 4 bases at V and 8 bases at J, with 21 bases between. This CDR3 is built from 15 residues. Germline CDR1 SGDLS, CDR2 YYNGEE. The source of the sample is a study of cytomegalovirus exposure and HLA in healthy donors. Notes on the study in general: Later genetic work tied a missense DCLRE1C variant to beta-chain V and J trimming. Confirmation was obtained in vitro that a few CMV-associated chains are specific for CMV antigens. In a later analysis, an Asian-associated ancestry cluster reportedly showed fewer N-insertions than the roughly 690-donor mean.

The specimen was PBMCs. The TCR comes from a man under 40 in good health and CMV-seronegative. The rearrangement links TRBV9 to TRBJ1-2; tentative D call: TRBD1 (6 bases). The CDR3 is CASSYRDTRSGGYTF. CDR3 DNA sequence: TGTGCCAGCAGCTACCGGGACACACGCAGTGGGGGCTACACCTTC. The full variable domain, its missing parts supplied by reference TRBV9 and TRBJ1-2, is DSGVTQTPKHLITATGQRVTLRCSPRSGDLSVYWYQQSLDQGLQFLIQYYNGEERAKGNILERFSAQQFPDLHSELNLSSLELGDSALYFCASSYRDTRSGGYTFGSGTRLTVV.